The present TCR beta chain was sequenced within a study of blood T cell repertoires in COVID-19. Original methodology: Reference gene primer amplification in the assay estimated nucleated cell counts. Clones were read by immunoSEQ multiplex PCR, and TCRdb kept only the in-frame ones, dropping some. D and trimming come from the DNA, and the V and J calls and clone size come from that table. The top ten clones hold 2.1% of a sample with about 100,000 clones, approximately 85% of them seen once. From germline, CDR1 is SGHRS and CDR2 YFSETQ. Trimming at V came to 1 base and at J to 5 bases, leaving 9 bases not matched to a gene. The CDR3 runs to 15 residues.

The receptor comes from a human donor in a cohort sampled during active COVID-19. The V and J genes are TRBV5-1 and TRBJ2-7, with 7 bases that match TRBD2. Sequences were obtained from peripheral blood. The CDR3 sequence: CASSLRRGGSDEQYF. The CDR3 region has the DNA TGCGCCAGCAGCTTGAGGAGGGGCGGGAGTGACGAGCAGTACTTC.